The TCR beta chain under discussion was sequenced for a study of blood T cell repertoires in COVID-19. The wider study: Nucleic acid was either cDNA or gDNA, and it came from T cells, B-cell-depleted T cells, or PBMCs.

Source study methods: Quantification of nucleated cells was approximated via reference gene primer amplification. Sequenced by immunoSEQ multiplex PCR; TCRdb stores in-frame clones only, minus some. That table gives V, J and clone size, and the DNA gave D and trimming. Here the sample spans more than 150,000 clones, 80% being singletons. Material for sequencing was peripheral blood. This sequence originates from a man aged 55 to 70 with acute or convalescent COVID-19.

The CDR3 DNA is TGCGCCAGAAAAGACAGGCCCTACTTCAATGAGCAGTTCTTC. This encodes CARKDRPYFNEQFF. The chain recombines TRBV10-2 with TRBJ2-1; a possible D gene is TRBD1 (6 bases). With 9 bases removed from V and 6 bases from J, the gap between germline ends came to 18 bases. Per the germline V gene, CDR1 is WSHSY and CDR2 is SAAADI. There are 14 residues in the CDR3.